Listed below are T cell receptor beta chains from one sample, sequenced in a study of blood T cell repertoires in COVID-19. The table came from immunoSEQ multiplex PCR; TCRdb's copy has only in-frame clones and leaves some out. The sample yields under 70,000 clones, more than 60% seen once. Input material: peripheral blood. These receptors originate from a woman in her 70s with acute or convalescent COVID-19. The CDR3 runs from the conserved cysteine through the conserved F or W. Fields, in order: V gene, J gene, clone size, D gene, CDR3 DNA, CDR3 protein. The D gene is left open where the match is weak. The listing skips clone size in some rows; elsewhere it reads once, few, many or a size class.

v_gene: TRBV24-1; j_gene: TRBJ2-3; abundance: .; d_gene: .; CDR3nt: TGTGCCACCAGTGTCGCTACTCTGAGGTTTAGCACAGATACGCAGTATTTT; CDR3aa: CATSVATLRFSTDTQYF
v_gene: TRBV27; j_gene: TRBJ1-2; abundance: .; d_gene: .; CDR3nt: TGTGCCAGCAGTTTATCACCTGGACTCTATGGCTACACCTTC; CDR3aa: CASSLSPGLYGYTF
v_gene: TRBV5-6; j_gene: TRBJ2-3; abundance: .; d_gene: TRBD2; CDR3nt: TGTGCCAGCAGCTTGGATCCGGGGGGAGGGACAGATACGCAGTATTTT; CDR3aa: CASSLDPGGGTDTQYF
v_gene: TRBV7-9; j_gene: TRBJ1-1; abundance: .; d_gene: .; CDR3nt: TGTGCCAGCAGCTTAGCGAATCAGGGTAACACTGAAGCTTTCTTT; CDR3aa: CASSLANQGNTEAFF
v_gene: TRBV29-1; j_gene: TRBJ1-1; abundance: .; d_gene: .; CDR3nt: TGCAGCGTTGAAGCTCCAGGGAGGTTGAACACTGAAGCTTTCTTT; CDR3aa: CSVEAPGRLNTEAFF
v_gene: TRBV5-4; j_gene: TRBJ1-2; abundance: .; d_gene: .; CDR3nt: TGTGCCAGCCAGATGAACCTTAACTATGGCTACACCTTC; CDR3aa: CASQMNLNYGYTF
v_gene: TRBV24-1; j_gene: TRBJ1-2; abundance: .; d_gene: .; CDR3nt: TGTGCCACCAGTGACACAAACCCGACAGACTATGGCTACACCTTC; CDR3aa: CATSDTNPTDYGYTF
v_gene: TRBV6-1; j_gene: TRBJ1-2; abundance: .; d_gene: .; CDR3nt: TGTGCCAGCAGTGACAGACAGACAAACTATGGCTACACCTTC; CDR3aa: CASSDRQTNYGYTF
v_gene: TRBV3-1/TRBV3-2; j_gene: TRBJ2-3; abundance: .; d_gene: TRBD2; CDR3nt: TGTGCCAGCAGCCGGAAACGGGCTAGCGGGGCCTTAGATACGCAGTATTTT; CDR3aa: CASSRKRASGALDTQYF
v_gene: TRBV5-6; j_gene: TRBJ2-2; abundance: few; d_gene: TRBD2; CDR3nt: TGTGCCAGCAGCTTCTATAGCGGGGGACCGAACACCGGGGAGCTGTTTTTT; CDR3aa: CASSFYSGGPNTGELFF
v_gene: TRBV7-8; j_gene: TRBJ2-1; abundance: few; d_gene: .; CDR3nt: TGTGCCAGCAGCGTAGATGTGCAGATCGAGCAGTTCTTC; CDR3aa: CASSVDVQIEQFF
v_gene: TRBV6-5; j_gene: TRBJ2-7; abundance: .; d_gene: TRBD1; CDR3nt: TGTGCCAGCAGTAGACAGGGGGCTACCGAGCAGTACTTC; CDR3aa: CASSRQGATEQYF
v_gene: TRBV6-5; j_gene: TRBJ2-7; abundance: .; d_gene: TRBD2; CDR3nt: TGTGCCAGCATCGGGACTAGCGGGAGTTTATACTTC; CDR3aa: CASIGTSGSLYF
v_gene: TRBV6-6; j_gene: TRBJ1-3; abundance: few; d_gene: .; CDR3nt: TGTGCCAGCAGTTGGAGGCAGAGCTCTGGAAACACCATATATTTT; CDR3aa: CASSWRQSSGNTIYF
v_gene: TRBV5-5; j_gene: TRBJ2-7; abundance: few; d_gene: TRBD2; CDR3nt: TGTGCCAGCAGCTTGTACTCTAGCGGGCTGTACGAGCAGTACTTC; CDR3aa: CASSLYSSGLYEQYF
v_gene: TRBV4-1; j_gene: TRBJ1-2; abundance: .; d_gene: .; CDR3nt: TGCGCCAGCAGCCAAGATAGTAATGGGGGGGTTGGCTACACCTTC; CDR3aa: CASSQDSNGGVGYTF
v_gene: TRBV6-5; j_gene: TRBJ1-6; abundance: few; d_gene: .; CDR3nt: TGTGCCAGCAGAGAGAGCTCCTATAATTCACCCCTCCACTTT; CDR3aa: CASRESSYNSPLHF
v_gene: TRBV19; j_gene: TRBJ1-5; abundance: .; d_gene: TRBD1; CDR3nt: TGTGCCAGTAGTATCCTTTGGGACAGTAATCAGCCCCAGCATTTT; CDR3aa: CASSILWDSNQPQHF
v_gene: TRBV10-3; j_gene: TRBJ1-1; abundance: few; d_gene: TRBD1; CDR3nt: TGTGCCATCAGCCGGGACAGGGGTAACACTGAAGCTTTCTTT; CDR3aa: CAISRDRGNTEAFF
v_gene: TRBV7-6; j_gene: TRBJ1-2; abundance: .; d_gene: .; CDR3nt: TGTGCCAGCAGCTTACCTCCGCGAGTCGGGGGAGGCTACACCTTC; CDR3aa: CASSLPPRVGGGYTF
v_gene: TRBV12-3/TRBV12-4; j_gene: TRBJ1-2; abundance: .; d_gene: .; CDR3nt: TGTGCCAGCAGTTTCCTTCGTGACTATGGCTACACCTTC; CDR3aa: CASSFLRDYGYTF
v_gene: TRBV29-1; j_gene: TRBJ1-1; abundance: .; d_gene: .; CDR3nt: TGCAGCGTGCGCACCATGAACACTGAAGCTTTCTTT; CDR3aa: CSVRTMNTEAFF
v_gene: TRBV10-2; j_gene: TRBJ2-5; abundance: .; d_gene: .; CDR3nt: TGCGCCAGCAGTAGACTGGGGGGGGCCCTCCAAGAGACCCAGTACTTC; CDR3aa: CASSRLGGALQETQYF
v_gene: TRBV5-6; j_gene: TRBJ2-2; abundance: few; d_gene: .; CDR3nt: TGTGCCAGCAGCTTGAACAGGCGCACCGGGGAGCTGTTTTTT; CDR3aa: CASSLNRRTGELFF
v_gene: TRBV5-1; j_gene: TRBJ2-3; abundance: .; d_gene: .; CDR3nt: TGCGCCAGCAGCCCGCCTTGGGGAGGAGATACGCAGTATTTT; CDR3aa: CASSPPWGGDTQYF
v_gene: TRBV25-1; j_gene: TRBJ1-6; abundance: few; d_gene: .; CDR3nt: TGTGCCAGCAGGGGTTTACAGGGTTCACCCCTCCACTTT; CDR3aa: CASRGLQGSPLHF
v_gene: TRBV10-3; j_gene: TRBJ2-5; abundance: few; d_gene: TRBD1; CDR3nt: TGTGCCATCAGTAAGGGGGGACAGGGGGCCGTAGAGACCCAGTACTTC; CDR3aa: CAISKGGQGAVETQYF
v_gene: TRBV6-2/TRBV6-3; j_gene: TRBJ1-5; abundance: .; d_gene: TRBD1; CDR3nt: TGTGCCAGCAGTTACTCACAACAGGGGAGTCAGCCCCAGCATTTT; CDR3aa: CASSYSQQGSQPQHF
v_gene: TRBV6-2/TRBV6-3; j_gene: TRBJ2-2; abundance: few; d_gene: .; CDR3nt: TGTGCCAGCAGTCCCGCATTTTACCGGTCGAACACCGGGGAGCTGTTTTTT; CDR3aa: CASSPAFYRSNTGELFF
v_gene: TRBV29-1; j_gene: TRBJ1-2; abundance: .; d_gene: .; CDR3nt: TGCAGCGTTGATGTCCAGGGTGATCATGGCTACACCTTC; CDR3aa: CSVDVQGDHGYTF